This TCR beta chain was profiled in a study of cytomegalovirus exposure and HLA in healthy donors. Study in general: Within an early data release were around 80 million unique TCRs drawn from HLA-typed donors.

Regarding donors, all were healthy bone marrow donors. This CDR3 has 16 residues. Germline V CDR1 and CDR2: SGHVS, FQNEAQ. With 5 bases clipped from V and 2 bases from J, the junction kept 6 bases outside the gene matches. 60 Vbeta and 13 Jbeta primers were used in PCR. Generated by immunoSEQ multiplex PCR, the TCRdb table keeps only in-frame clones and is missing some. The table lists about 200,000 clones, nearly 80% of them singletons. For this clone: Antigen specificity is unknown.

Study-level points and caveats: On later analysis, the bulk of CMV-associated TCR beta chains appeared to be HLA-restricted. A reported reduction in N-insertions relative to the approximately 600-donor mean was seen in an Asian-associated ancestry cluster in a later analysis.

This chain connects TRBV7-8 to TRBJ1-3; the match to TRBD1 covers 10 bases. The source of this sequence is a male donor in good health and CMV-seronegative. Sequenced: PBMCs. The chain's CDR3 is CASSIQTGGAGNTIYF. The CDR3 bases are TGTGCCAGCAGCATCCAGACAGGGGGCGCTGGAAACACCATATATTTT.